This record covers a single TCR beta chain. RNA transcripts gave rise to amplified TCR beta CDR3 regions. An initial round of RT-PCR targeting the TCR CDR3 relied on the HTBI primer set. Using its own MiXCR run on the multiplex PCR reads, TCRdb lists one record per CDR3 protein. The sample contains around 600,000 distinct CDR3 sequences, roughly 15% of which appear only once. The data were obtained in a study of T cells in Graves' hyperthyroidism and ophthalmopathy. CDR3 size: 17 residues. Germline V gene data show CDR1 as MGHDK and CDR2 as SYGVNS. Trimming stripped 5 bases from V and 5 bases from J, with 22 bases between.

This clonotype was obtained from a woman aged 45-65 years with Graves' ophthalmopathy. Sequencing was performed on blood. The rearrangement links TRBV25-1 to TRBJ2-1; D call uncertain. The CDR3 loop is CASSHGVPTEINNEQFF. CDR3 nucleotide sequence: TGTGCCAGCAGTCATGGGGTACCGACTGAGATCAACAATGAGCAGTTCTTC.